These T cell receptor beta chains were read from a single sample in a study of blood T cell repertoires in COVID-19. Sequencing used immunoSEQ multiplex PCR; TCRdb keeps in-frame clones, though not all of them. There are about 220,000 clones in the sample; roughly nine tenths occur only once, and roughly 3% lies in the top ten. Source material: PBMCs or T cells enriched from blood (not recorded which). Receptors originate from a woman aged 18-35 years in a cohort exposed to, infected with or recovered from COVID-19 (not recorded which). The CDR3 runs from the conserved cysteine through the conserved F or W. Fields, in order: clone size, J gene, V gene, D gene, CDR3 DNA, CDR3 protein. A D gene is named only where the DNA matches it firmly. Clone size is given for some rows only: seen once, a few or many times, or a class if the clone is expanded.

>.|TRBJ1-5|TRBV9|.
TGTGCCAGCAGCCCTCAGGCGTCTAGCAATCAGCCCCAGCATTTT
CASSPQASSNQPQHF
>.|TRBJ2-1|TRBV11-2|TRBD1
TGTGCCAGCAGCTGGGACAGGGACTATGAGCAGTTCTTC
CASSWDRDYEQFF
>.|TRBJ1-5|TRBV28|.
TGTGCCAGCAGCCTCGCGGGCAATCAGCCCCAGCATTTT
CASSLAGNQPQHF
>.|TRBJ1-2|TRBV18|.
TGTGCCAGCTCCCCGCAGGGGTCCGATGGCTACACCTTC
CASSPQGSDGYTF
>.|TRBJ2-7|TRBV3-1/TRBV3-2|TRBD2
TGTGCCAGCAGCCAAGGGGAGGGGCTACCGCTCTACGAGCAGTACTTC
CASSQGEGLPLYEQYF
>.|TRBJ2-7|TRBV27|TRBD1
TGTGCCAGCAGCCAGGGACAGGGGGGCTACGAGCAGTACTTC
CASSQGQGGYEQYF
>few|TRBJ2-7|TRBV27|TRBD1
TGTGCCAGCAGTTTCCAACCCCCCGGGACAGGGGGCTACGAGCAGTACTTC
CASSFQPPGTGGYEQYF
>.|TRBJ1-2|TRBV19|.
TGTGCCAGTAGTATAGAGGCAAGTCCCTATGGCTACACCTTC
CASSIEASPYGYTF
>.|TRBJ2-7|TRBV9|.
TGTGCCAGCAGCGTCCAGGCGACCTCCTACGAGCAGTACTTC
CASSVQATSYEQYF
>.|TRBJ2-2|TRBV29-1|.
TGCAGCGTCACTGGACTTACCGGGGAGCTGTTTTTT
CSVTGLTGELFF
>.|TRBJ2-2|TRBV5-6|.
TGTGCCAGCAGAACCTCGGCCGGGGAGCTGTTTTTT
CASRTSAGELFF
>.|TRBJ2-3|TRBV9|TRBD2
TGTGCCAGCAGCGGCACTAGCGGAAGCACAGATACGCAGTATTTT
CASSGTSGSTDTQYF
>.|TRBJ2-7|TRBV1|.
TGCACCAGCAGCCATCAAATTTTGCAGGCATATCGAACCCGCGAGCAGTACTTC
CTSSHQILQAYRTREQYF
>once|TRBJ1-1|TRBV28|TRBD1
TGTGCCAGCAATACGCGAACAGGGGGGGTTGAAGCTTTCTTT
CASNTRTGGVEAFF
>.|TRBJ2-3|TRBV20-1|.
TGCAGTGCTAGTGAAAGGGGCGGGGTCACTAGCACAGATACGCAGTATTTT
CSASERGGVTSTDTQYF
>.|TRBJ1-5|TRBV10-2|TRBD1
TGCGCCAGCAGCGTTATGACAGGGACGAGCAATCAGCCCCAGCATTTT
CASSVMTGTSNQPQHF
>.|TRBJ1-6|TRBV4-2|.
TGTGCCAGCAGCCAAGATTGGGCGAGCTCCTATAATTCACCCCTCCACTTT
CASSQDWASSYNSPLHF